The entry that follows covers one T cell receptor beta chain sequence. The ends lost 5 bases at V and 5 bases at J; junction bases unmatched: 9. The CDR3 is made up of 15 amino acids. Germline loops: CDR1 MDHEN, CDR2 SYDVKM. The data originate from a study of control samples from healthy donors and cancer patients. Libraries were prepared by immunoSEQ multiplex PCR; TCRdb keeps only in-frame clonotypes and omits some of them. Among over 150,000 clones listed, around 94% were seen once. The sequenced sample was blood. This sequence was found in a man aged 25-45 years in good health. The chain couples TRBV28 to TRBJ2-5; 9 bases agree with TRBD1. The CDR3 DNA sequence: TGTGCCAGCAGTCCAGGACAGGGGTCGGTGGAGACCCAGTACTTC. This sequence encodes CASSPGQGSVETQYF.